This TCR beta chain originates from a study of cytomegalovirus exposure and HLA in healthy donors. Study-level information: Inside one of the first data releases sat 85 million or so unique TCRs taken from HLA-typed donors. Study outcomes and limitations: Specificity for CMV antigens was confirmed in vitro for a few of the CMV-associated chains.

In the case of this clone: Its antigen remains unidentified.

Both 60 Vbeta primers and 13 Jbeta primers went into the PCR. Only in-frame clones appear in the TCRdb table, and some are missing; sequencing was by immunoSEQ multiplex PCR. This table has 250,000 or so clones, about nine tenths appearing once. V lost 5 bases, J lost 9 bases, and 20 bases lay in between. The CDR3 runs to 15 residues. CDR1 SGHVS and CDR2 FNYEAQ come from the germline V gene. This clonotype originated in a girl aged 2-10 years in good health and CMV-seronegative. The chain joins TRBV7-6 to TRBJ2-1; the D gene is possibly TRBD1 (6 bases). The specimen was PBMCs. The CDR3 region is CASSQGSGWAGEQFF. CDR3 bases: TGTGCCAGCAGCCAGGGGAGCGGTTGGGCCGGTGAGCAGTTCTTC.